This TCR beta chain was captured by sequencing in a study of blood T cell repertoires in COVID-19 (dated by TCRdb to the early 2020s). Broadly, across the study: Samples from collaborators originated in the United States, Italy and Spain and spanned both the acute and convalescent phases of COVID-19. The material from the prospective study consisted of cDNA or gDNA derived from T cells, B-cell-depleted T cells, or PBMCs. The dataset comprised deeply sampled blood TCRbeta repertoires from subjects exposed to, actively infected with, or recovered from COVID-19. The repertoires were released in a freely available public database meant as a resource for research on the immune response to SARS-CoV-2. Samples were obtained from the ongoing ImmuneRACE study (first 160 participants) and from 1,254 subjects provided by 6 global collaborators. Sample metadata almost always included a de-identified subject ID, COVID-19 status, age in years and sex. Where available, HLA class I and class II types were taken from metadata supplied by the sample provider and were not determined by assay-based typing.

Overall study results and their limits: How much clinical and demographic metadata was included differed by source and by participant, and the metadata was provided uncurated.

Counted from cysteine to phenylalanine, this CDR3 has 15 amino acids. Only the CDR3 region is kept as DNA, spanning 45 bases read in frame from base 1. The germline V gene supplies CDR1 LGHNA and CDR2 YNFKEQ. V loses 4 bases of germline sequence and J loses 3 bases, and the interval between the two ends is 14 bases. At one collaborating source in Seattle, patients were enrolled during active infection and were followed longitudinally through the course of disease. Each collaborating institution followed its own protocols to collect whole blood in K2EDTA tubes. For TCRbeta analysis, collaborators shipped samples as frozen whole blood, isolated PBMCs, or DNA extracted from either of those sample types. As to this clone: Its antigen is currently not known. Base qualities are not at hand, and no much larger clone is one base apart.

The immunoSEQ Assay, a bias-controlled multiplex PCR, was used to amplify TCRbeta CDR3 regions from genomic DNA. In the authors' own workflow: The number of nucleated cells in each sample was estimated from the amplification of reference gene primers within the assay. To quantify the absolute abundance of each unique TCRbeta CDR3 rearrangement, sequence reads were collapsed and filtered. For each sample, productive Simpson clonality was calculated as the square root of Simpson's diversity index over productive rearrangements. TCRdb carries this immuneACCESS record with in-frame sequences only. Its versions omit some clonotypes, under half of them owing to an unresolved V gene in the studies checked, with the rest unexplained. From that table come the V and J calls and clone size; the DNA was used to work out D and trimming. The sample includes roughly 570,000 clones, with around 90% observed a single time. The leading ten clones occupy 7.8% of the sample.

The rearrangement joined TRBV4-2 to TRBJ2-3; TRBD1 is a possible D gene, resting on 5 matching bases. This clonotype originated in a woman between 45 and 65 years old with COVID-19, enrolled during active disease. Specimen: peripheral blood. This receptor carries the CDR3 CASSPETDRTDTQYF. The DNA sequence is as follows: TGTGCCAGCAGCCCCGAGACAGACAGAACAGATACGCAGTATTTT.